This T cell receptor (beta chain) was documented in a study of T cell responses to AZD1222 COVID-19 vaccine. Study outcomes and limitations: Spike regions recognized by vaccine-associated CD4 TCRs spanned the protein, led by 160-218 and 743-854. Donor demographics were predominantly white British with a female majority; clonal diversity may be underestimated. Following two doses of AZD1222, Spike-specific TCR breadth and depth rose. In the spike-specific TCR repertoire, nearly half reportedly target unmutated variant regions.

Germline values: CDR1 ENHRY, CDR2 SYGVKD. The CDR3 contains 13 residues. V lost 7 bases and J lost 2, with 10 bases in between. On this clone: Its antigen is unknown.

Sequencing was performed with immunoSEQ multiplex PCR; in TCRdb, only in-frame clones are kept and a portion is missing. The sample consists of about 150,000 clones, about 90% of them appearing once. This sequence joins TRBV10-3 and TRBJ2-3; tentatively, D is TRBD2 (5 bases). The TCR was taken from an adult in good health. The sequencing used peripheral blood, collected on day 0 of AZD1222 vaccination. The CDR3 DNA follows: TGTGCCATCAAGAGCGGCTACACAGATACGCAGTATTTT. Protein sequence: CAIKSGYTDTQYF.